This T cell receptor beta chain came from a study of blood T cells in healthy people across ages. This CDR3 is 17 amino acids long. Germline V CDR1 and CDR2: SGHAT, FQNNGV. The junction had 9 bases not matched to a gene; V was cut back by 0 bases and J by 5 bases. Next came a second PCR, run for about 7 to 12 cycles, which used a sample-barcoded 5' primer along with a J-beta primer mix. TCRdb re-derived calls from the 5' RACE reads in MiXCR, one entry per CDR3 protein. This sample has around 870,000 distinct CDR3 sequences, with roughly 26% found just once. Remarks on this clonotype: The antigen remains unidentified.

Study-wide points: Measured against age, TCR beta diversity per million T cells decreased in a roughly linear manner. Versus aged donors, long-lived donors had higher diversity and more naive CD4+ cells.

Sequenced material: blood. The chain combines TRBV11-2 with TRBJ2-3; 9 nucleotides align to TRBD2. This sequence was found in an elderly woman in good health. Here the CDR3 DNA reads TGTGCCAGCAGCTTAGAGGGACGAGCGGGGGGTAAAGATACGCAGTATTTT. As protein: CASSLEGRAGGKDTQYF. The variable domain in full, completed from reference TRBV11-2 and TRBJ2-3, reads EAGVAQSPRYKIIEKRQSVAFWCNPISGHATLYWYQQILGQGPKLLIQFQNNGVVDDSQLPKDRFSAERLKGVDSTLKIQPAKLEDSAVYLCASSLEGRAGGKDTQYFGPGTRLTVL.